The clone carrying this TCR beta chain was detected a few times. TCRdb independently ran MiXCR on the RACE reads; one entry per CDR3 protein. The sample shows 100,000 to 150,000 distinct CDR3 sequences, roughly 13% of them seen only once. Stated time point: patch test 1, 2 weeks after DPC sensitization. As for treatment: therapeutic diphenylcyclopropenone sensitization with weekly scalp DPC. Each patch-test visit's blood sample preceded patch application. CDR3 size: 13 residues. Germline V gives CDR1 LNHDA, CDR2 SQIVND (reference sequence). Trimming left V 1 base short and J 2 bases short, with 5 bases between. The sample originates from a study of human T cells and chemical hapten exposure.

The TCR comes from a man younger than 35 with alopecia areata. Some clones in this sample may be carry-over from other donors' samples. The J gene is TRBJ1-1, the V gene TRBV19, with D uncertain. The sample in question was whole blood, obtained in connection with sensitization to the hapten diphenylcyclopropenone (DPC). The CDR3 DNA follows: TGTGCCAGTAGTATAGCCAGAAACACTGAAGCTTTCTTT. As protein: CASSIARNTEAFF. The variable domain in full, completed from reference TRBV19 and TRBJ1-1, reads DGGITQSPKYLFRKEGQNVTLSCEQNLNHDAMYWYRQDPGQGLRLIYYSQIVNDFQKGDIAEGYSVSREKKESFPLTVTSAQKNPTAFYLCASSIARNTEAFFGQGTRLTVV.